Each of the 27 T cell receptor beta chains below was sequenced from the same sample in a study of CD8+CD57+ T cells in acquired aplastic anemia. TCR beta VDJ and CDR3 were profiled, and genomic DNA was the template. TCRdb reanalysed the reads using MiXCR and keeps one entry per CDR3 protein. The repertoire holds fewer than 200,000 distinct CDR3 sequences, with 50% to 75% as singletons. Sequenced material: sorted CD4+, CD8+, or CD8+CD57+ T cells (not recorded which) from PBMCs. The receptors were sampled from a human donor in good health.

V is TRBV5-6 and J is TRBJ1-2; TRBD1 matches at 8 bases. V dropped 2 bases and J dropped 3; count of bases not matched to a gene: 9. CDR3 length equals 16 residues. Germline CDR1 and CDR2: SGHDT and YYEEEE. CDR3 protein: CASSLDPGQGHYGYTF. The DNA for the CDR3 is TGTGCCAGCAGCTTAGATCCAGGACAGGGCCACTATGGCTACACCTTC.

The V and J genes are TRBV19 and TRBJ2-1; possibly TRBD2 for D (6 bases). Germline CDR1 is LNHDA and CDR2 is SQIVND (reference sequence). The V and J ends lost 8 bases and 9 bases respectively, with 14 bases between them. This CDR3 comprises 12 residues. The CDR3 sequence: CASWDSFGEQFF. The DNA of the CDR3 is TGTGCCAGTTGGGACTCCTTCGGTGAGCAGTTCTTC. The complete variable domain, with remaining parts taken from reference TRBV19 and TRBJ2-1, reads DGGITQSPKYLFRKEGQNVTLSCEQNLNHDAMYWYRQDPGQGLRLIYYSQIVNDFQKGDIAEGYSVSREKKESFPLTVTSAQKNPTAFYLCASWDSFGEQFFGPGTRLTVL.

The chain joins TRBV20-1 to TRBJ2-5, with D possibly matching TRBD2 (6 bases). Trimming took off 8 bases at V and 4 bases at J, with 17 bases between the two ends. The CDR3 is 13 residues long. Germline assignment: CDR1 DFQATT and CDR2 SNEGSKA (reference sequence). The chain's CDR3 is CSYRGTLRETQYF. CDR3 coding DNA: TGCAGTTACCGCGGGACCCTAAGAGAGACCCAGTACTTC.

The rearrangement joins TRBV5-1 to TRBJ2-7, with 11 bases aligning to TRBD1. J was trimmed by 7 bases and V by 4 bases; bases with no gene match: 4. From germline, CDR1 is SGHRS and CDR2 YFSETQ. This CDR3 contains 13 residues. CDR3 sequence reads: CASSRTGGWEQYF. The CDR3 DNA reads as TGCGCCAGCAGCCGGACAGGGGGCTGGGAGCAGTACTTC.

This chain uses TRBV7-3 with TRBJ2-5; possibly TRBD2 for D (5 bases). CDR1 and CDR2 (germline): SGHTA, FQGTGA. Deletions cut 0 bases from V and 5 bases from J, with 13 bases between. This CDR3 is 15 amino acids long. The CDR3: CASSLTFSRGETQYF. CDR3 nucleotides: TGTGCCAGCAGCTTAACGTTTTCGAGAGGGGAGACCCAGTACTTC.

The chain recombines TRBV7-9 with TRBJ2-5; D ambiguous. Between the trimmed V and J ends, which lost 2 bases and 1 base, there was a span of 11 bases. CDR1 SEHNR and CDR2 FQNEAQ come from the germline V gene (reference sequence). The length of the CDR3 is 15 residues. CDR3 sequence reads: CASSLRPGPQETQYF. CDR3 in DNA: TGTGCCAGCAGCTTAAGGCCCGGACCCCAAGAGACCCAGTACTTC.

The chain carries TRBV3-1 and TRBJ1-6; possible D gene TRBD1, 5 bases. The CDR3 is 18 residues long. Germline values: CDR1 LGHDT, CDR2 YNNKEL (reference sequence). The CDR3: CHSSQDFPLTGGNSPLHF. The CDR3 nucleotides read TGTCACAGCAGCCAAGACTTTCCGTTAACAGGAGGAAATTCACCCCTCCACTTT.

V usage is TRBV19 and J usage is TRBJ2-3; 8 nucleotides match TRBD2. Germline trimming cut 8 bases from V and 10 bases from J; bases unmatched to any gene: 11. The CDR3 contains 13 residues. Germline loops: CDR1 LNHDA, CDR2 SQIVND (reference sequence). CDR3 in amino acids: CASSGRGVVAQYF. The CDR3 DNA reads TGTGCCAGTTCGGGGCGGGGGGTTGTGGCGCAGTATTTT.

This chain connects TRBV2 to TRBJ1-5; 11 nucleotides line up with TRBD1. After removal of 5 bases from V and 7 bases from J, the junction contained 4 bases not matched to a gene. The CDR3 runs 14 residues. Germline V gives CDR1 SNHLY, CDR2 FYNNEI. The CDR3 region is CASSWTGGLQPQHF. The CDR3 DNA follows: TGTGCCAGCAGTTGGACAGGGGGCTTGCAGCCCCAGCATTTT.

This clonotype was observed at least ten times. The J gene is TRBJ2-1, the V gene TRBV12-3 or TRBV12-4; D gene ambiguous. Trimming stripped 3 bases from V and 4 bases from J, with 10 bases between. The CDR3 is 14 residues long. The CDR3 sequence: CASSLGPQYNEQFF. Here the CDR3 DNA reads TGTGCCAGCAGTTTGGGCCCCCAGTACAATGAGCAGTTCTTC.

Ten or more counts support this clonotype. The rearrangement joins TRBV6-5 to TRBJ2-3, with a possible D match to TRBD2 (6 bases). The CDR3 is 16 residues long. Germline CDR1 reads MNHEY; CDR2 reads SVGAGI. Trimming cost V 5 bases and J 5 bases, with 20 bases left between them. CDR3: CASSSGGAPPEDTQYF. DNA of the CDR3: TGTGCCAGCAGTAGTGGAGGGGCACCCCCGGAAGATACGCAGTATTTT.

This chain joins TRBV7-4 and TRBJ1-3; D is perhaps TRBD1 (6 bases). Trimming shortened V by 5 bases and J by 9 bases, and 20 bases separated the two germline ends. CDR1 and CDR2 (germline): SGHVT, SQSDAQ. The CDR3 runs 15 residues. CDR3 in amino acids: CASSPSRTAGVTIYF. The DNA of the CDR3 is TGTGCCAGCAGCCCATCTCGGACAGCGGGGGTCACCATATATTTT.

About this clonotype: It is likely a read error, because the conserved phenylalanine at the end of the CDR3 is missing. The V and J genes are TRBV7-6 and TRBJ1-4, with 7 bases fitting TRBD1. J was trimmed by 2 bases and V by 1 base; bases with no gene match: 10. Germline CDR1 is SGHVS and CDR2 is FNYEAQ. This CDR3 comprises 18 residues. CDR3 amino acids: CASSLGPTGRDTNEKLFS. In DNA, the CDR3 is TGTGCCAGCAGCTTAGGTCCGACAGGGCGAGACACTAATGAAAAACTGTTTTCT.

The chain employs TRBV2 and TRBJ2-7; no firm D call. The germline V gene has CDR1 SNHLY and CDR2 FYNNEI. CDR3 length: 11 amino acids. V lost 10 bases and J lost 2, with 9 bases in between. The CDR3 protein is CATLAAYEQYF. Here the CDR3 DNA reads TGTGCCACCCTGGCAGCCTACGAGCAGTACTTC.

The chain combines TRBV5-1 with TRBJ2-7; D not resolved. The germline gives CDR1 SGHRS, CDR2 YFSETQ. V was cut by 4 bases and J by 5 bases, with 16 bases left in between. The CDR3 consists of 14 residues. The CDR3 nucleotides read TGCGCCAGCAGCCCTACTCTTCGTGTCGACGAGCAGTACTTC. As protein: CASSPTLRVDEQYF.

The CDR3 nucleotides read TGCAGTGCCCCATCCCGCTACAATGAGCAGTTCTTC. It codes for CSAPSRYNEQFF. V is TRBV20-1 and J is TRBJ2-1; D is unclear. The V end lost 6 bases, the J end lost 3 bases, and 9 bases lay between the germline ends. The CDR3 has 12 residues. CDR1 DFQATT and CDR2 SNEGSKA come from the germline V gene (reference sequence).

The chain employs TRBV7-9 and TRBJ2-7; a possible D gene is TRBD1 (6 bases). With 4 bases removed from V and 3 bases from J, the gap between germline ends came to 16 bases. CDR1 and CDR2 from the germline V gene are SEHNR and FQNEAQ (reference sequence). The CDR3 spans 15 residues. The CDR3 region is CASSSAGTNYYEQYF. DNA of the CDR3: TGTGCCAGCAGCTCGGCCGGGACAAATTACTACGAGCAGTACTTC. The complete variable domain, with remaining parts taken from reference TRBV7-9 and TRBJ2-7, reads DTGVSQNPRHKITKRGQNVTFRCDPISEHNRLYWYRQTLGQGPEFLTYFQNEAQLEKSRLLSDRFSAERPKGSFSTLEIQRTEQGDSAMYLCASSSAGTNYYEQYFGPGTRLTVT.

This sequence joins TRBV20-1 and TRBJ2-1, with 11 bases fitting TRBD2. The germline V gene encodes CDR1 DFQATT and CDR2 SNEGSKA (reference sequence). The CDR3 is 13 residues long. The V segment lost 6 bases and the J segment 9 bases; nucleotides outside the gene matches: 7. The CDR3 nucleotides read TGCAGTGCGATCGCTAGCGGGAGGAGTGAGCAGTTCTTC. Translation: CSAIASGRSEQFF.

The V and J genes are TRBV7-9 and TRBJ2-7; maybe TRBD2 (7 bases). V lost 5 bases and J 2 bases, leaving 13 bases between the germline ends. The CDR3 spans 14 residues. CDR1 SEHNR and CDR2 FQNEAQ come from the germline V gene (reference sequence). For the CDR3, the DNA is TGTGCCAGCAGCGTAGGGGGGGGAACCTACGAGCAGTACTTC. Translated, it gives CASSVGGGTYEQYF. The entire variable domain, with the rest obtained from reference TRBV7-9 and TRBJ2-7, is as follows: DTGVSQNPRHKITKRGQNVTFRCDPISEHNRLYWYRQTLGQGPEFLTYFQNEAQLEKSRLLSDRFSAERPKGSFSTLEIQRTEQGDSAMYLCASSVGGGTYEQYFGPGTRLTVT.

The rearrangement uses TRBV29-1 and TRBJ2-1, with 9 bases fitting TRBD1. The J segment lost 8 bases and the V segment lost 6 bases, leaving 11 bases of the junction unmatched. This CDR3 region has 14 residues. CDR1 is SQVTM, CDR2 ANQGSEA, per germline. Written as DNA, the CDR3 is TGCAGCGTGACCCACACAGGGGGCATCTATGAGCAGTTCTTC. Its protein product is CSVTHTGGIYEQFF.

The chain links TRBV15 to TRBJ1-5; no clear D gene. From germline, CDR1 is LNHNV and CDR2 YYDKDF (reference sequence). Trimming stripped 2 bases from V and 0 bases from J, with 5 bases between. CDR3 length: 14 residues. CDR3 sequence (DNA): TGTGCCACCAGCAGACCATATAGCAATCAGCCCCAGCATTTT. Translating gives CATSRPYSNQPQHF.

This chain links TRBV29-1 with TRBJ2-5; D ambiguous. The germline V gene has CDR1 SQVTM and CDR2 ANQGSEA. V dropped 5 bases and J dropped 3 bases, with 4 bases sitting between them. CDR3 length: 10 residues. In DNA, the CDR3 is TGCAGCGTTAGAAAAGAGACCCAGTACTTC. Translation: CSVRKETQYF.

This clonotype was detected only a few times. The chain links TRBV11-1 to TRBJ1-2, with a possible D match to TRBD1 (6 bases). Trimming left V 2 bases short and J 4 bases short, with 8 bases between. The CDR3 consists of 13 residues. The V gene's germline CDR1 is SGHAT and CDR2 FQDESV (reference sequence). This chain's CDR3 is CASSLRGAYGYTF. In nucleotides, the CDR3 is TGTGCCAGCAGCTTACGGGGGGCCTATGGCTACACCTTC.

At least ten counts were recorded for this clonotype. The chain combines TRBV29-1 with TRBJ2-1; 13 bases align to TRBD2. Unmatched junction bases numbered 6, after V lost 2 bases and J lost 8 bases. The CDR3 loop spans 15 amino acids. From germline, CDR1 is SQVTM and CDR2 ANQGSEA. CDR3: CSVEPGLAGAYEQFF. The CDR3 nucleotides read TGCAGCGTTGAACCTGGACTAGCGGGAGCGTATGAGCAGTTCTTC.

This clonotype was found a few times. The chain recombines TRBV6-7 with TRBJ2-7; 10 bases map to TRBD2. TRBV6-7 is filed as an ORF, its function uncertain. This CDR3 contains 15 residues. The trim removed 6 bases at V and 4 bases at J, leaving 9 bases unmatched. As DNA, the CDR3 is TGTGCCAGCAGCCCCCCGGGACTAGCGAGATACGAGCAGTACTTC. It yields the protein CASSPPGLARYEQYF.

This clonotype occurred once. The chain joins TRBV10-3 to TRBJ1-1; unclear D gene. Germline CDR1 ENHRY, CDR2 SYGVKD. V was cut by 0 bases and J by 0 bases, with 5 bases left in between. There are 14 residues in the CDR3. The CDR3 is CAISESGMNTEAFF. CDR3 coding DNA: TGTGCCATCAGTGAGTCAGGAATGAACACTGAAGCTTTCTTT.

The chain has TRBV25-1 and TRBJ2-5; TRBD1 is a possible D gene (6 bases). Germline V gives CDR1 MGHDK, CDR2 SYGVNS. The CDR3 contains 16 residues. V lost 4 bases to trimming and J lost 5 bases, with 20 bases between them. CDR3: CASSGQEAGDRETQYF. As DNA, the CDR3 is TGTGCCAGCAGTGGCCAGGAGGCAGGGGATAGGGAGACCCAGTACTTC.